This T cell receptor beta chain was sequenced in a study of cytomegalovirus exposure and HLA in healthy donors. Donors consisted of healthy bone marrow donors. This PCR relied on a set of 60 Vbeta primers and 13 Jbeta primers. Original processing methods: Later, tens of millions of unique TCR beta chains were counted in an analysis, and 10 million to 12 million of them were shared. Using immunoSEQ multiplex PCR, the repertoire was profiled, and TCRdb retains in-frame clones only, with some absent. That table furnishes V, J and clone size, whereas the DNA furnished D and trimming. The table has approximately 190,000 clones, around 73% seen once. As for this clone: No antigen is known for it.

V was pared by 7 bases and J by 4 bases, with 10 bases of the junction left unmatched. The CDR3 consists of 15 residues. Germline V gene lookup returns CDR1 MNHEY and CDR2 SVGAGI. Study-wide findings and caveats: Earlier analysis yielded a pattern in which most TCR beta V segments were productive about 87% or about 30% of the time. According to a later analysis, donors in an Asian-associated ancestry cluster reportedly had fewer N-insertions than the roughly 720-donor mean.

V gene TRBV6-5 combines with J gene TRBJ1-1, with TRBD1 matching 9 bases. The sequence derives from a woman aged 25 to 39 in good health and CMV-seropositive. The sample taken for sequencing was PBMCs. DNA of the CDR3: TGTGCCAGCACCACAACATCGACAGGGGGCACTGAAGCTTTCTTT. Its protein is CASTTTSTGGTEAFF.